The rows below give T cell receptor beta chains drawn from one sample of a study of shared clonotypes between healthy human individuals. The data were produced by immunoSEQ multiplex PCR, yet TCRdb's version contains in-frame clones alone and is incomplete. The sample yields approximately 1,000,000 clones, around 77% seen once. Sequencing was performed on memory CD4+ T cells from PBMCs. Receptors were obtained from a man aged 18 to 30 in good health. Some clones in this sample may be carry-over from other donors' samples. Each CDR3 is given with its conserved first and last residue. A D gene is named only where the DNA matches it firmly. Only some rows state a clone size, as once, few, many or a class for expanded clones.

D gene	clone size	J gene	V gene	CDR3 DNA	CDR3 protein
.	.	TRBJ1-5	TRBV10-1	TGCGCCAGCAGTGAACAGGGTAGCAATCAGCCCCAGCATTTT	CASSEQGSNQPQHF
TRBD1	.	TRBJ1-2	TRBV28	TGTGCCAGCAGCCTAAGTGCAGGGGGCTATGGCTACACCTTC	CASSLSAGGYGYTF
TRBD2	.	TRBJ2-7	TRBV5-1	TGCGCCAGCAGCTTGGATGGACTAGCGGGAAGGACCGAGCAGTACTTC	CASSLDGLAGRTEQYF
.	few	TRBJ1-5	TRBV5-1	TGCGCCAGCAGCTTGGCCGGGCCTTATAGCAATCAGCCCCAGCATTTT	CASSLAGPYSNQPQHF
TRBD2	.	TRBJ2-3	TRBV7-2	TGTGCCAGCAGCCGCGGGGGAGCGAGCACAGATACGCAGTATTTT	CASSRGGASTDTQYF
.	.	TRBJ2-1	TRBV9	TGTGCCAGCAGCGTAGCCGCAAGAGTTGAGCAGTTCTTC	CASSVAARVEQFF
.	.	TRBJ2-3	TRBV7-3	TGTGCCAGCAGCCCCCTCGCGACAGGAAGCACAGATACGCAGTATTTT	CASSPLATGSTDTQYF
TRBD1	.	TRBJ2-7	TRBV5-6	TGTGCCAGCAGCCGAATTGGACAGGGCCTTTCGGGTGGCGAGCAGTACTTC	CASSRIGQGLSGGEQYF
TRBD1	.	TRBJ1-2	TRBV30	TGTGCCTGGAGTGGCCTAGGGACAGGGGACTATGGCTACACCTTC	CAWSGLGTGDYGYTF
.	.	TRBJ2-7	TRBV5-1	TGCGCCAGCAGCTTAACGACGGCTTCCGAGCAGTACTTC	CASSLTTASEQYF
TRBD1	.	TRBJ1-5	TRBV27	TGTGCCAGCAGTTCCCGGACAGGGGATCAGCCCCAGCATTTT	CASSSRTGDQPQHF
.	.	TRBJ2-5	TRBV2	TGTGCCAGCAGTGCCTGGACTACTCAAGAGACCCAGTACTTC	CASSAWTTQETQYF
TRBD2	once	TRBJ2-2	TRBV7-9	TGTGCCAGCAGCTCCGGACTAGCGGGAGGTGGCGGGGAGCTGTTTTTT	CASSSGLAGGGGELFF
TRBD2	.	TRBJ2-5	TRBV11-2	TGTGCCAGCAGCTTCGGGACTAGGTCGGAGACCCAGTACTTC	CASSFGTRSETQYF
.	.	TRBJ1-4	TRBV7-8	TGTGCCAGCAGCTTAGACAGGGAGGTGGAAGAAAAACTGTTTTTT	CASSLDREVEEKLFF
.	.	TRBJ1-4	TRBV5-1	TGCGCCAGCAGCTTGGGCTTGGGGGGTAAGATTGAAAAACTGTTTTTT	CASSLGLGGKIEKLFF
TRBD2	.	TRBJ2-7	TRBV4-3	TGCGCCAGCAGCTTCGCCGGGACTAGCGTAACGAAGCAGTACTTC	CASSFAGTSVTKQYF
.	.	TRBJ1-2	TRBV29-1	TGCAGCGTGTTAGAGCGGAGAATGTATGGCTACACCTTC	CSVLERRMYGYTF
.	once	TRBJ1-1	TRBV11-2	TGTGCCAGCAGCTCCATATCAGGAGCTTTCTTT	CASSSISGAFF
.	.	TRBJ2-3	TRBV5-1	TGCGCCAGCAGCTTGGCCTTAAGCGGGAGCACAGATACGCAGTATTTT	CASSLALSGSTDTQYF
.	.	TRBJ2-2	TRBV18	TGTGCCAGCTCACCACCCTTAGGGACTGAGAACACCGGGGAGCTGTTTTTT	CASSPPLGTENTGELFF
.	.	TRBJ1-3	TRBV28	TGTGCCAGCAGAGGGGCCAGCTCTGGAAACACCATATATTTT	CASRGASSGNTIYF
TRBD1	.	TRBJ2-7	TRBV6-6	TGTGCCAGCAGTTACTCAATGGACAGGGGCTACGAGCAGTACTTC	CASSYSMDRGYEQYF
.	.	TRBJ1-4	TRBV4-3	TGCGCCAGCAGCCATGGGGGCGTGGGTGAAAAACTGTTTTTT	CASSHGGVGEKLFF
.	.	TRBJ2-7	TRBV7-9	TGTGCCAGCAGCTTAGTGTCGGGCTTCTACGAGCAGTACTTC	CASSLVSGFYEQYF
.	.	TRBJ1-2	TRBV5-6	TGTGCCAGCAGTGCAGGGAGCTATGGCTACACCTTC	CASSAGSYGYTF
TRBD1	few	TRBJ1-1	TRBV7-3	TGTGCCAGCAGCTCAACAGGGGGTCACACTGAAGCTTTCTTT	CASSSTGGHTEAFF